The 10 T cell receptor beta chains reported below all come from one sample, sequenced in a study of glioma-infiltrating T cells. Amplification of TCR alpha and beta CDR3 regions from RNA used iRepertoire nested multiplex PCR. TCRdb called the multiplex PCR reads again in MiXCR, with one record for every CDR3 protein. The table lists about 190,000 distinct CDR3 sequences, over 30% of them singletons. Specimen: glioma tissue, nonneoplastic brain tissue, or PBMCs (not recorded which). Receptors were obtained from a human donor with low-grade glioma or glioblastoma, undergoing nonglioma brain surgery, or in good health (not recorded which).

In this sample, this clonotype turned up many times. The rearrangement joins TRBV7-9 to TRBJ2-1; TRBD2 matches 8 bases. Germline assignment: CDR1 SEHNR and CDR2 FQNEAQ (reference sequence). With 10 bases clipped from V and 4 bases from J, the junction kept 9 bases outside the gene matches. The CDR3 length is 14 residues. The CDR3 region has the DNA TGTGCCACCGGACGGGAGGGCCTTTACAATGAGCAGTTCTTC. Protein: CATGREGLYNEQFF.

With regard to this clonotype: Being one base from a much bigger clone, this may be a read error. This sequence joins TRBV4-1 and TRBJ1-1; possible D gene TRBD1, 6 bases. Germline CDR1 reads MGHRA; CDR2 reads YSYEKL. This CDR3 contains 13 residues. CDR3 region: CASSRTGITEASF. For the CDR3, the DNA is TGCGCCAGCAGCCGAACAGGGATAACTGAAGCTTCCTTT.

The sample holds a few counts of this clonotype. The chain carries TRBV4-1 and TRBJ2-7, with 7 positions matching TRBD2. V shed 0 bases and J 0 bases; nucleotides not matched to a gene: 8. Germline V CDR1 and CDR2: MGHRA, YSYEKL. The CDR3 length is 17 residues. The CDR3 loop reads CASSQDFVGGPSYEQYF. DNA of the CDR3: TGCGCCAGCAGCCAAGATTTCGTGGGAGGGCCCTCCTACGAGCAGTACTTC.

The V call is TRBV9, the J call TRBJ2-7, with no clear D. The ends were cut back, 0 bases at V and 4 bases at J, with 11 bases in the middle. The CDR3 covers 14 residues. The germline CDR1 and CDR2 sequences are SGDLS and YYNGEE. CDR3 loop: CASSVGGAGYEQYF. CDR3 in DNA: TGTGCCAGCAGCGTAGGAGGAGCAGGATACGAGCAGTACTTC.

This clonotype showed up many times. This rearrangement joins TRBV6-6 to TRBJ2-7; D remains unclear. Germline CDR1 MNHNY, CDR2 SVGAGI (reference sequence). V dropped 0 bases and J dropped 3 bases, with 6 bases sitting between them. This CDR3 region has 13 residues. This CDR3 reads CASSYSDGYEQYF. The CDR3 DNA reads TGTGCCAGCAGTTACTCAGACGGCTACGAGCAGTACTTC.

This clonotype was found a few times. The V and J genes are TRBV5-5 and TRBJ1-2; TRBD1 matches 8 bases. CDR3 size: 14 residues. The germline V gene encodes CDR1 SGHKS and CDR2 YYEKEE (reference sequence). The V and J ends lost 4 bases and 10 bases, in that order; junction bases with no gene match: 12. The CDR3 bases are TGTGCCAGCAGCGGAAACCCGACAGGGGCTTACTACACCTTC. Translation gives CASSGNPTGAYYTF. Supplemented by reference TRBV5-5 and TRBJ1-2, the full variable domain reads DAGVTQSPTHLIKTRGQQVTLRCSPISGHKSVSWYQQVLGQGPQFIFQYYEKEERGRGNFPDRFSARQFPNYSSELNVNALLLGDSALYLCASSGNPTGAYYTFGSGTRLTVV.

In its sample, this clonotype was seen many times. V usage is TRBV27 and J usage is TRBJ2-1; TRBD2 agrees at 11 bases. Looked up from germline, CDR1 is MNHEY and CDR2 is SMNVEV (reference sequence). The ends lost 10 bases at V and 2 bases at J; junction bases unmatched: 10. The CDR3 extends over 16 amino acids. Here the CDR3 DNA reads TGTGCCACCTCCCAGGCGGGACTAGCGGCCTACAATGAGCAGTTCTTC. Its translation is CATSQAGLAAYNEQFF.

Many counts were recorded for this clonotype. This sequence joins TRBV19 and TRBJ2-1, with D possibly being TRBD1 (5 bases). V was cut by 4 bases and J by 8 bases, with 12 bases left in between. The germline V gene has CDR1 LNHDA and CDR2 SQIVND (reference sequence). The CDR3 consists of 13 residues. CDR3 sequence reads: CASSTVGADEQFF. The CDR3 bases are TGTGCCAGTAGTACCGTAGGGGCGGATGAGCAGTTCTTC. The whole variable domain, filled in from reference TRBV19 and TRBJ2-1, reads DGGITQSPKYLFRKEGQNVTLSCEQNLNHDAMYWYRQDPGQGLRLIYYSQIVNDFQKGDIAEGYSVSREKKESFPLTVTSAQKNPTAFYLCASSTVGADEQFFGPGTRLTVL.

This clonotype was detected ten times or more. This sequence joins TRBV20-1 and TRBJ1-1, with 11 bases that match TRBD1. The ends lost 3 bases at V and 2 bases at J; junction bases unmatched: 8. The CDR3 totals 16 residues. Germline CDR1 is DFQATT and CDR2 is SNEGSKA (reference sequence). The CDR3 sequence is CSARDGQGAGNTEAFF. The CDR3 nucleotides are TGCAGTGCTAGGGACGGACAGGGGGCCGGAAACACTGAAGCTTTCTTT.

V and J are TRBV9 and TRBJ1-2; D might be TRBD1 (5 bases). The CDR3 totals 14 residues. Germline V gene lookup returns CDR1 SGDLS and CDR2 YYNGEE. V was trimmed by 4 bases and J by 5 bases, leaving 15 bases between them. This CDR3 reads CASSLYGGGYGYTF. The CDR3 DNA follows: TGTGCCAGCAGCCTTTACGGGGGGGGTTATGGCTACACCTTC.